A selection of T cell receptor beta chains follows, all from one sample in a study of patients and donors after allogeneic stem cell transplantation. One entry per CDR3 protein, called by TCRdb with MiXCR from the RT-PCR reads. The sample lists roughly 960,000 distinct CDR3 sequences, 18% seen once, with roughly 6.4% in the top ten. Sequencing input: blood, either unsorted or a sorted T cell fraction (not recorded which). Receptor source: a human donor who was either an allogeneic HSCT recipient or a stem cell or donor lymphocyte infusion donor (not recorded which). It is not recorded whose cells these are; they may come from a transplant donor. Each CDR3 is given with its conserved first and last residue. The order of the fields is V gene, clone size, D gene, J gene, CDR3 DNA, CDR3 protein. A D gene is named only where the DNA matches it firmly. The size of a clone is reported for some rows only, either as once, few or many, or as a class for expanded clones.

TRBV6-1	few	-	TRBJ2-3	TGTGCCAGCAGTACGTTGCGGGGATCTAGCACAGATACGCAGTATTTT	CASSTLRGSSTDTQYF
TRBV20-1	few	TRBD1	TRBJ2-7	TGCAGTGCTAGCGGGACAGGAGGACACGAGCAGTACTTC	CSASGTGGHEQYF
TRBV29-1	few	-	TRBJ2-6	TGCAGCGTTGAAGGGCAGGACTCTGGGGCCAACGTCCTGACTTTC	CSVEGQDSGANVLTF
TRBV12-5	-	-	TRBJ2-3	TGTGCTAGTGGTCTTGGACTAAGCACAGATACGCAGTATTTT	CASGLGLSTDTQYF
TRBV27	-	-	TRBJ1-1	TGTGCCAGCAGTTTGTTACAGGGAATTTCTGAAGCTTTCTTT	CASSLLQGISEAFF
TRBV12-3/TRBV12-4	few	-	TRBJ1-2	TGTGCCAGCAGTCCCGGGGGAGGGCCGTACTATGGCTACACCTTC	CASSPGGGPYYGYTF
TRBV14	few	-	TRBJ2-7	TGTGCCAGCAGCCAAGAATGGCACCCAGCAACCTGGGGCCTCTACGAGCAGTACTTC	CASSQEWHPATWGLYEQYF
TRBV5-1	-	-	TRBJ2-3	TGCGCCAGCAGCTTACCGCGCCCTAGCACAGATACGCAGTATTTT	CASSLPRPSTDTQYF
TRBV5-1	few	TRBD2	TRBJ2-7	TGCGCCAGCAGCTTCCAACTAGCGGGAACCTACGAGCAGTACTTC	CASSFQLAGTYEQYF
TRBV20-1	few	-	TRBJ2-1	TGCAGTGCCTGGACTCGACCCTACAATGAGCAGTTCTTC	CSAWTRPYNEQFF
TRBV24-1	few	TRBD1	TRBJ2-7	TGTGCCACCAGTGAAGCAGGGGGCCGCTCCTACGAGCAGTACTTC	CATSEAGGRSYEQYF
TRBV5-1	-	-	TRBJ1-2	TGCGCCAGCAGCTCCGACTTTGGAAACGTAAACTATGGCTACACCTTC	CASSSDFGNVNYGYTF
TRBV2	-	TRBD2	TRBJ2-1	TGTGCCCGGAGCGGGGGAGACTCCTACAATGAGCAGTTCTTC	CARSGGDSYNEQFF
TRBV25-1	-	-	TRBJ2-7	TGTGCCTCCCGAGGGGGACCGTACGAGCAGTACTTC	CASRGGPYEQYF
TRBV10-3	few	TRBD1	TRBJ1-2	TGTGCCATCAGTCCTAGGGGACAGAACTATGGCTACACCTTC	CAISPRGQNYGYTF
TRBV10-3	-	-	TRBJ1-1	TGTGCCATCAGTGAGATGAGAACAGGGAACACTGAAGCTTTCTTT	CAISEMRTGNTEAFF
TRBV7-8	few	-	TRBJ2-7	TGTGCCAGCAGCTCCACCCGGGCCTTGGACTACGAGCAGTACTTC	CASSSTRALDYEQYF
TRBV10-1	few	-	TRBJ2-7	TGCGCCAGCAGTCTTCGGGACTTTAAGAACGAGCAGTACTTC	CASSLRDFKNEQYF
TRBV24-1	-	-	TRBJ2-2	TGTGCCACCAGATCACAGGGAAACACCGGGGAGCTGTTTTTT	CATRSQGNTGELFF
TRBV12-3/TRBV12-4	-	-	TRBJ2-3	TGTGCCAGCACCCCCCAGGGGAGGGCCGCAGATACGCAGTATTTT	CASTPQGRAADTQYF
TRBV7-6	-	-	TRBJ1-1	TGTGCCAGCAGCTTAGGAGGAGGGTCCCCCACTGAAGCTTTCTTT	CASSLGGGSPTEAFF
TRBV20-1	few	TRBD2	TRBJ2-3	TGCAGTGCTAGAGACGGGACTAGTTTCAGTGCGCAGTATTTT	CSARDGTSFSAQYF
TRBV12-3/TRBV12-4	few	TRBD2	TRBJ2-7	TGTGCCAGCAGCACTAGCGGGGGCCCAGGCGAGCAGTACTTC	CASSTSGGPGEQYF
TRBV20-1	few	-	TRBJ2-1	TGCAGTGCTAGAGATGTTGCGGGAATACGCTCCTACAATGAGCAGTTCTTC	CSARDVAGIRSYNEQFF
TRBV20-1	-	-	TRBJ2-7	TGCAGTGCCCGTACAGCGGACAAAGGGTGGTACGAGCAGTACTTC	CSARTADKGWYEQYF
TRBV4-1	-	-	TRBJ2-2	TGCGCCAGCAACGAGTTAGGGAGAGCTCGCGGGGAGCTGTTTTTT	CASNELGRARGELFF
TRBV12-3/TRBV12-4	many	TRBD2	TRBJ2-1	TGTGCCAGCAGTTTATTGGCGGGAGGTGGAAATGAGCAGTTCTTC	CASSLLAGGGNEQFF
TRBV12-3/TRBV12-4	few	-	TRBJ1-1	TGTGCCAGCGGCCCTAGGGGGAACACTGAAGCTTTCTTT	CASGPRGNTEAFF
TRBV12-3/TRBV12-4	few	-	TRBJ1-1	TGTGCCAGCAGTTTACCTAGACAGGCGGACGAAGCTTTCTTT	CASSLPRQADEAFF
TRBV29-1	few	-	TRBJ2-3	TGCAGCGCCGCGACACCCAGCACAGATACGCAGTATTTT	CSAATPSTDTQYF
TRBV4-3	-	-	TRBJ2-1	TGCGCCAGCAGCCAAGCGGGTGGGAAGAATGAGCAGTTCTTC	CASSQAGGKNEQFF
TRBV4-1	-	-	TRBJ2-1	TGCGCCAGCAGCCCTCCCCTTAACTCCTACAATGAGCAGTTCTTC	CASSPPLNSYNEQFF
TRBV11-2	few	TRBD1	TRBJ1-5	TGTGCCAGCAGCTTAACAGGGGGCGCGGGCAATCAGCCCCAGCATTTT	CASSLTGGAGNQPQHF
TRBV5-1	-	TRBD2	TRBJ2-3	TGCGCCAGCACCAGCGGGGACAGCACAGATACGCAGTATTTT	CASTSGDSTDTQYF
TRBV7-2	few	-	TRBJ2-3	TGTGCCAGCAGCTTACTGGGACGAGAAGATACGCAGTATTTT	CASSLLGREDTQYF
TRBV5-6	-	-	TRBJ1-2	TGTGCCAGCAGACGAACTGGGAGGGAGGTGGTTTACACCTTC	CASRRTGREVVYTF
TRBV4-2	-	-	TRBJ2-2	TGTGCCAGCAGCCCCCCAGGGCGAGGTACCGGGGAGCTGTTTTTT	CASSPPGRGTGELFF
TRBV7-2	-	-	TRBJ2-1	TGTGCCAGCAGCTTACGAGACTCTACCCTAGAGCAGTTCTTC	CASSLRDSTLEQFF
TRBV7-9	few	-	TRBJ2-1	TGTGCCAGCAGCCAGGGGGGCGATAGCTCCTACAATGAGCAGTTCTTC	CASSQGGDSSYNEQFF
TRBV7-9	-	TRBD2	TRBJ2-3	TGTGCCAGCAGCCTTCTACCGACTAGCGGAAGCACAGATACGCAGTATTTT	CASSLLPTSGSTDTQYF
TRBV27	few	-	TRBJ1-1	TGTGCCAGCAGTCAAGATCCGGACACTGAAGCTTTCTTT	CASSQDPDTEAFF
TRBV5-1	many	-	TRBJ1-1	TGCGCCAGCAGCTTAAGAGACTTTAGCACTGAAGCTTTCTTT	CASSLRDFSTEAFF
TRBV7-2	few	-	TRBJ2-6	TGTGCCAGCAGCCAATGGACAGCGTTCGGGGCCAACGTCCTGACTTTC	CASSQWTAFGANVLTF
TRBV10-3	few	-	TRBJ2-1	TGTGCCATCAGTGGAGTCTCCTACTCCTACAATGAGCAGTTCTTC	CAISGVSYSYNEQFF
TRBV6-2/TRBV6-3	few	-	TRBJ2-7	TGTGCCAGCAGTTATGGGGGCGAAATGGAGCAGTACTTC	CASSYGGEMEQYF
TRBV2	few	-	TRBJ2-1	TGTGCCAGCAGTGATCGGTTAAGCTCCTACAATGAGCAGTTCTTC	CASSDRLSSYNEQFF
TRBV25-1	few	-	TRBJ2-7	TGTGCCAGCACCAGGGACGGAGGTTGCTACGAGCAGTACTTC	CASTRDGGCYEQYF
TRBV12-3/TRBV12-4	few	TRBD1	TRBJ2-7	TGTGCCAGCAGCCGAACCGGGACAGTACCCTACGAGCAGTACTTC	CASSRTGTVPYEQYF
TRBV4-3	once	TRBD1	TRBJ2-7	TGCGCCAGCAGCCAGCAGGGGGCTTCCAACGAGCAGTACTTC	CASSQQGASNEQYF
TRBV2	few	TRBD2	TRBJ2-1	TGTGCCAGCATCGAGAGCGGGGGTCAGTACAATGAGCAGTTCTTC	CASIESGGQYNEQFF
TRBV7-2	few	TRBD1	TRBJ1-2	TGTGCCAGCAGCACAACAGGGGGCCGGTATGGCTACACCTTC	CASSTTGGRYGYTF
TRBV4-2	-	TRBD1	TRBJ1-1	TGTGCCAGCAGCCAAGAAGACAGGGATTCGACCTGGGACACTGAAGCTTTCTTT	CASSQEDRDSTWDTEAFF